One and the same sample provided the 28 T cell receptor beta chains below, sequenced in a study of breast tumors, draining lymph nodes, adjacent tissues. Breast cancer patients provided tissue from their axillary draining lymph nodes. MiXCR was run by TCRdb on the multiplex PCR reads, yielding one entry per CDR3 protein. Of some 130,000 distinct CDR3 sequences detected, approximately 20% appear once; the ten largest clones hold over 3%. Sample: axillary lymph node tissue. Receptor source: a female donor with breast cancer. Some clones in this sample may be carry-over from other donors' samples.

This chain connects TRBV5-6 to TRBJ2-1, with a tentative D call TRBD2 (6 bases). Trimming stripped 10 bases from V and 2 bases from J, with 22 bases between. CDR1 SGHDT and CDR2 YYEEEE come from the germline V gene. The CDR3 contains 16 residues. The CDR3 DNA sequence: TGTGCCGGATCATCTATGAGGGGAGGAACCTACAATGAGCAGTTCTTC. This encodes CAGSSMRGGTYNEQFF. Based on the CDR3 plus reference TRBV5-6 and TRBJ2-1, the full variable domain is DAGVTQSPTHLIKTRGQQVTLRCSPKSGHDTVSWYQQALGQGPQFIFQYYEEEERQRGNFPDRFSGHQFPNYSSELNVNALLLGDSALYLCAGSSMRGGTYNEQFFGPGTRLTVL.

There are many counts of this clonotype. This chain uses TRBV20-1 with TRBJ2-2; 7 bases align to TRBD2. The germline gives CDR1 DFQATT, CDR2 SNEGSKA (reference sequence). With V trimmed by 5 bases and J by 0 bases, 3 bases remained unmatched. The CDR3 spans 14 residues. In DNA form, the CDR3 reads TGCAGTGCTCCCGGGACTACGAACACCGGGGAGCTGTTTTTT. This sequence encodes CSAPGTTNTGELFF.

A word on this clonotype: A read error may account for a junction end that differs from germline. The chain employs TRBV9 and TRBJ1-2; 9 bases are a match to TRBD1. This CDR3 is built from 17 residues. The germline V gene encodes CDR1 SGDLS and CDR2 YYNGEE. CDR3 loop: CAGSVRDRDSLNYGYTF. CDR3 DNA: TGTGCCGGCAGCGTCAGGGACAGGGACTCATTAAACTATGGCTACACCTTC.

This clonotype has a count of ten or more. The rearrangement links TRBV11-2 to TRBJ1-2, with TRBD1 matching 9 bases. Germline CDR1 reads SGHAT; CDR2 reads FQNNGV. Losses at the gene ends were 2 bases for V and 8 bases for J; bases not matched to a gene: 6. The CDR3 is 14 residues long. CDR3 loop: CASSLMGQGRGYTF. The CDR3 DNA sequence: TGTGCCAGCAGCTTAATGGGACAGGGAAGAGGCTACACCTTC.

This clonotype was counted ten times or more. The chain uses TRBV20-1 and TRBJ2-6; D gene uncertain. Germline CDR1 reads DFQATT; CDR2 reads SNEGSKA (reference sequence). There are 14 residues in the CDR3. Trimming took 4 bases from V and 1 from J, leaving 8 bases between them. CDR3 sequence (DNA): TGCAGTGCTACCGATAATTCTGGGGCCAACGTCCTGACTTTC. It encodes CSATDNSGANVLTF.

CDR3 coding DNA: TGTGCCAGCAGTTATTCCCTCGTACTAGCGGGGGGGACCACCGGGGAGCTGTTTTTT. Protein product: CASSYSLVLAGGTTGELFF. The chain links TRBV6-2 or TRBV6-3 to TRBJ2-2; TRBD2 matches at 13 bases. The V gene end was trimmed by 3 bases and the J gene end by 4 bases; junction bases not matched to a gene: 11. Germline V gene lookup returns CDR1 MNHEY and CDR2 SVGEGT. The CDR3 spans 19 residues.

A remark on this clonotype: It may be a read error: a sequence one base away is much more abundant. This likely comes from a read error, as the CDR3 has no conserved phenylalanine or tryptophan at its end. The V and J genes are TRBV15 and TRBJ1-5; maybe TRBD1 (6 bases). The CDR3 loop spans 15 amino acids. Germline V CDR1 and CDR2: LNHNV, YYDKDF (reference sequence). The ends were cut back, 0 bases at V and 4 bases at J, with 10 bases in the middle. This CDR3 reads CATSRESDSNQPQHL. The CDR3 bases are TGTGCCACCAGCAGAGAATCGGACAGTAATCAGCCCCAGCATCTT.

The J gene is TRBJ1-5, the V gene TRBV2, with a possible D match to TRBD1 (5 bases). The V and J ends lost 3 bases and 4 bases respectively, with 10 bases between them. Looked up from germline, CDR1 is SNHLY and CDR2 is FYNNEI. This CDR3 spans 14 amino acids. This chain's CDR3 is CASSEAGINQPQHF. DNA of the CDR3: TGTGCCAGCAGTGAGGCAGGGATAAATCAGCCCCAGCATTTT.

The chain joins TRBV9 to TRBJ2-3; tentatively, D is TRBD2 (6 bases). CDR1 is SGDLS, CDR2 YYNGEE, per germline. CDR3 length equals 15 residues. V was cut by 3 bases and J by 2 bases, with 13 bases left in between. CDR3: CASSEGRTITDTQYF. DNA of the CDR3: TGTGCCAGCAGCGAAGGGAGGACAATCACAGATACGCAGTATTTT.

This clonotype was observed at least ten times. This sequence joins TRBV5-8 and TRBJ1-4, with 8 positions matching TRBD1. Losses at the gene ends were 6 bases for V and 8 bases for J; bases not matched to a gene: 12. CDR1 is SGHTS and CDR2 is YDEGEE in the germline V gene. The CDR3 is 15 residues long. As DNA, the CDR3 is TGTGCCAGCATATTTAAGACAGGGGTTGACGAAAAACTGTTTTTT. Translating it yields CASIFKTGVDEKLFF.

This clonotype has more than one count but fewer than ten. The gene calls are TRBV30 and TRBJ2-1, with no clear D. There are 16 residues in the CDR3. V lost 0 bases to trimming and J lost 0 bases, with 12 bases between them. Germline assignment: CDR1 GTSNPN and CDR2 SVGIG (reference sequence). CDR3 residues: CAWSVRGLLSYNEQFF. CDR3 in DNA: TGTGCCTGGAGTGTACGAGGCTTACTCTCCTACAATGAGCAGTTCTTC.

This clonotype came up many times. The chain combines TRBV24-1 with TRBJ2-1, with 7 bases that match TRBD2. Losses at the gene ends were 3 bases for V and 7 bases for J; bases not matched to a gene: 14. CDR1 and CDR2 from the germline V gene are KGHDR and SFDVKD. The CDR3 covers 17 residues. The CDR3 DNA reads as TGTGCCACCAGTGATCCAACGGCGGCGGGACTAAGAAATGAGCAGTTCTTC. Translation: CATSDPTAAGLRNEQFF.

The sample holds many counts of this clonotype. This sequence joins TRBV7-2 and TRBJ1-3; D gene unclear. The germline CDR1 and CDR2 sequences are SGHTA and FQGNSA. V dropped 1 base and J dropped 0 bases, with 7 bases sitting between them. The CDR3 spans 15 residues. Written as DNA, the CDR3 is TGTGCCAGCAGCTTAGTCGGGCCCTCTGGAAACACCATATATTTT. Protein product: CASSLVGPSGNTIYF.

Many counts were recorded for this clonotype. The chain has TRBV27 and TRBJ2-1, with 7 bases aligning to TRBD2. Per germline, CDR1 MNHEY and CDR2 SMNVEV (reference sequence). Trimming at V came to 5 bases and at J to 7 bases, leaving 8 bases not matched to a gene. There are 14 residues in the CDR3. The DNA of the CDR3 is TGTGCCAGCAGTCTAGGACTAGTATGGAATGAGCAGTTCTTC. Protein sequence: CASSLGLVWNEQFF.

This clonotype was counted at least ten times. The rearrangement joins TRBV7-9 to TRBJ2-7, with TRBD2 matching over 11 bases. The CDR3 sequence is 17 residues long. Trimming took 5 bases from V and 5 from J; bases not matched to a gene: 14. Germline CDR1 SEHNR, CDR2 FQNEAQ (reference sequence). The CDR3 is CASSPPGLAGGVNEQYF. The CDR3 DNA reads as TGTGCCAGCAGCCCCCCGGGCCTAGCGGGAGGAGTCAACGAGCAGTACTTC.

This clonotype was detected ten times or more. The rearrangement uses TRBV7-2 and TRBJ2-3, with D perhaps matching TRBD2 (5 bases). The CDR3 loop spans 15 amino acids. The V end was cut by 4 bases, the J end by 2 bases, with 13 bases between. Germline lookup yields CDR1 SGHTA and CDR2 FQGNSA. CDR3 nucleotides: TGTGCCAGCAGCTCCCTCGGAGCGGTCACAGATACGCAGTATTTT. Amino acid sequence: CASSSLGAVTDTQYF.

In this sample, this clonotype turned up many times. The rearrangement uses TRBV29-1 and TRBJ1-2; maybe TRBD1 (6 bases). Germline V gene sequence: CDR1 SQVTM, CDR2 ANQGSEA. The V end was cut by 2 bases, the J end by 2 bases, with 6 bases between. The CDR3 consists of 12 residues. The CDR3: CSVETGNYGYTF. The DNA for the CDR3 is TGCAGCGTTGAAACAGGGAACTATGGCTACACCTTC.

This clonotype has at least ten counts. The chain employs TRBV29-1 and TRBJ2-3; TRBD2 is a possible D gene (6 bases). This CDR3 is built from 15 residues. V lost 4 bases, J lost 4 bases, and 18 bases lay in between. Germline loops: CDR1 SQVTM, CDR2 ANQGSEA. The CDR3 region has the DNA TGCAGCGTTGTACAGCAACGGGGGATCGCAGATACGCAGTATTTT. Protein sequence: CSVVQQRGIADTQYF.

Details on this clonotype: A much larger clonotype is one base distant, so this may be a read error. The V and J genes are TRBV20-1 and TRBJ1-5; 8 bases line up with TRBD1. This CDR3 spans 13 amino acids. Germline assignment: CDR1 DFQATT and CDR2 SNEGSKA (reference sequence). CDR3 nucleotides: TGCAGTGCAATCCAGGGGGCAGGGCAGCCCCGGCATTTT. Protein product: CSAIQGAGQPRHF.

This clonotype was seen ten or more times. This chain links TRBV7-9 with TRBJ1-4, with D hard to call. The V gene's germline CDR1 is SEHNR and CDR2 FQNEAQ (reference sequence). V lost 2 bases, J lost 8 bases, and 18 bases lay in between. CDR3 length: 16 amino acids. This chain's CDR3 is CASSLPFGVGSEKLFF. DNA of the CDR3: TGTGCCAGCAGCTTACCCTTTGGGGTAGGATCGGAAAAACTGTTTTTT.

The V call is TRBV29-1, the J call TRBJ1-1, with D maybe TRBD1 (6 bases). V shed 7 bases and J shed 1 base, with 10 bases lying between them. This CDR3 spans 12 amino acids. Germline V CDR1 and CDR2: SQVTM, ANQGSEA. In nucleotides, the CDR3 is TGCAGCGGAGGACAGACGAACACTGAAGCTTTCTTT. Translated, it gives CSGGQTNTEAFF.

This clonotype showed up just a few times. The V call is TRBV4-1, the J call TRBJ1-5, with 10 bases fitting TRBD1. The J segment lost 7 bases and the V segment lost 3 bases, leaving 9 bases of the junction unmatched. CDR1 and CDR2 (germline): MGHRA, YSYEKL. There are 16 residues in the CDR3. CDR3 loop: CASSQSRDRGSQPQHF. DNA of the CDR3: TGCGCCAGCAGCCAGTCCCGGGACAGGGGAAGCCAGCCCCAGCATTTT.

A few counts support this clonotype. This sequence joins TRBV18 and TRBJ2-1; 8 bases agree with TRBD2. Germline CDR1 reads KGHSH; CDR2 reads LQKENI. Trimming at V came to 5 bases and at J to 8 bases, leaving 8 bases not matched to a gene. The CDR3 runs to 14 residues. CDR3 DNA sequence: TGTGCCAGCTCAGTTCCGGGAGGGCTCCATGAGCAGTTCTTC. Translating it yields CASSVPGGLHEQFF.

This clonotype has a count of ten or more. The chain employs TRBV12-3 or TRBV12-4 and TRBJ2-7; D remains unclear. CDR3 size: 15 residues. Trimming removed 1 base from V and 1 base from J, with 11 bases in between. CDR3 nucleotides: TGTGCCAGCAGTTTAGGGGCCGGCAAGTCCTACGAGCAGTACTTC. It codes for CASSLGAGKSYEQYF.

This clonotype was counted many times. The chain combines TRBV6-1 with TRBJ1-5; D is uncertain. Germline V gives CDR1 MNHNS, CDR2 SASEGT. Trimming took 2 bases from V and 2 from J, leaving 10 bases between them. The length of the CDR3 is 15 residues. CDR3 region: CASSEFFGGNQPQHF. As DNA, the CDR3 is TGTGCCAGCAGTGAATTTTTTGGAGGCAATCAGCCCCAGCATTTT.

In this sample, this clonotype turned up many times. V gene TRBV28 combines with J gene TRBJ2-7; D remains unclear. Germline loops: CDR1 MDHEN, CDR2 SYDVKM. V lost 3 bases and J 3 bases, leaving 12 bases between the germline ends. The CDR3 spans 14 residues. The chain's CDR3 is CASSLSNSRYEQYF. As DNA, the CDR3 is TGTGCCAGCAGTTTGAGTAACTCACGCTACGAGCAGTACTTC.

This sequence joins TRBV27 and TRBJ2-5; 7 positions agree with TRBD1. Germline CDR1 and CDR2: MNHEY and SMNVEV (reference sequence). Unmatched junction bases numbered 15, after V lost 5 bases and J lost 9 bases. This CDR3 has 15 amino acids. Written as DNA, the CDR3 is TGTGCCAGCAGTCAAAGAAATGGACAGGTGGAGGCCCAGTACTTC. It codes for CASSQRNGQVEAQYF.

This clonotype was found a few times. A much more abundant neighbour one base away suggests this may be a read error. This chain connects TRBV2 to TRBJ1-2; tentatively, D is TRBD1 (6 bases). Looked up from germline, CDR1 is SNHLY and CDR2 is FYNNEI. This CDR3 has 13 residues. Trimming removed 2 bases at V and 8 bases at J, with 12 bases between. The CDR3 coding sequence is TGTGCCAGCAGTGAACAGGGGCACGGGGGCTACACCTTC. Translated, it gives CASSEQGHGGYTF.